This is a list of T cell receptor beta chains from one sample in a study of identical twins. One entry per CDR3 protein results from TCRdb running MiXCR on the 5' RACE reads. The repertoire includes roughly 710,000 distinct CDR3 sequences, 5.5% to 6.5% of them detected once, and 1.5% to 2% sits in the top ten. Material: naive T cells sorted from blood. The receptors stem from a young man in good health. Both conserved end residues are part of each CDR3. Each record gives: CDR3 DNA, CDR3 protein, J gene, V gene, clone size, D gene. D genes are given only for firm matches. Clone size is given for some rows only: seen once, a few or many times, or a class if the clone is expanded.

TGTGCCACCAGCCTACTAGTCCCGTGGGAGGGTGAGCAGTTCTTC,CATSLLVPWEGEQFF,TRBJ2-1,TRBV15,.,TRBD2
TGTGCCAGCAGCTCCGACAGGGTGTCCGAGCAGTACTTC,CASSSDRVSEQYF,TRBJ2-7,TRBV12-3/TRBV12-4,many,TRBD1
TGTGCCAGCAGCTCGAGCCCCGTGGGAAACACCATATATTTT,CASSSSPVGNTIYF,TRBJ1-3,TRBV11-2,.,.
TGTGCCAGCAGCTTGGGGTCGGACTCCTACAATGAGCAGTTCTTC,CASSLGSDSYNEQFF,TRBJ2-1,TRBV5-6,many,.
TGTGCCAGCAGCTTAGGGGACAAAACCGGGGAGCTGTTTTTT,CASSLGDKTGELFF,TRBJ2-2,TRBV7-2,.,.
TGCGCCAGCAGCGACAATCCCGGGACAACCCTTATGAACACTGAAGCTTTCTTT,CASSDNPGTTLMNTEAFF,TRBJ1-1,TRBV4-1,many,.
TGCAGCGTTGAAGATCCGCAGGCGCGGGACACTGAAGCTTTCTTT,CSVEDPQARDTEAFF,TRBJ1-1,TRBV29-1,many,.
TGTGCCAGCAGCTTCGACTACACCAATGAGCAGTTCTTC,CASSFDYTNEQFF,TRBJ2-1,TRBV11-3,.,.
TGTGCCAGCACTCCAGGGGGCATTGGCTACACCTTC,CASTPGGIGYTF,TRBJ1-2,TRBV7-2,few,TRBD1
TGTGCCACCAGTGGGGGCGGGAATGAGCAGTTCTTC,CATSGGGNEQFF,TRBJ2-1,TRBV24-1,many,.
TGCGCCAGCAGCCAAGAAACTAGCGGGGGGATTAACAATGAGCAGTTCTTC,CASSQETSGGINNEQFF,TRBJ2-1,TRBV4-1,.,TRBD2
TGTGCCAGCAGTGAAGCCCCAGGGGTTCAGCCCCAGCATTTT,CASSEAPGVQPQHF,TRBJ1-5,TRBV6-1,many,.
TGTGCCATCTCGGCCCTCAGTGCCGGGGAGCTGTTTTTT,CAISALSAGELFF,TRBJ2-2,TRBV10-3,many,.
TGTGCCACCAGCACCCCCCAGCTGGGTGATACGCAGTATTTT,CATSTPQLGDTQYF,TRBJ2-3,TRBV15,few,.
TGTGCCCTCAGGGAGGGATCCTACAATGAGCAGTTCTTC,CALREGSYNEQFF,TRBJ2-1,TRBV12-3/TRBV12-4,many,TRBD2
TGTGCCAGCAGTTACTCGAATTCCCCTGCAGGGAAAGAGACCCAGTACTTC,CASSYSNSPAGKETQYF,TRBJ2-5,TRBV6-5,many,.
TGCAGCGTTGCTACGGCCTATGGCTACACCTTC,CSVATAYGYTF,TRBJ1-2,TRBV29-1,.,.
TGTGCCAGCAGCTTAGATTTGGCAGATAGTAGAGGCTACACCTTC,CASSLDLADSRGYTF,TRBJ1-2,TRBV11-2,few,.
TGTGCCAGCAGTTTAAGGGACAATGAGCAGTTCTTC,CASSLRDNEQFF,TRBJ2-1,TRBV12-3/TRBV12-4,many,.